One sample yielded the 20 T cell receptor beta chains listed below, sequenced in a study of identical twins. TCRdb processed the 5' RACE reads anew with MiXCR; each CDR3 protein has one entry. The sample holds some 710,000 distinct CDR3 sequences, less than 7% seen once. Sequenced sample: naive T cells sorted from blood. All receptors derive from a man younger than 30 in good health.

This clonotype was detected ten times or more. The V and J genes are TRBV7-2 and TRBJ1-1; possible D gene TRBD1, 5 bases. With 0 bases removed from V and 10 bases from J, the gap between germline ends came to 6 bases. This CDR3 region has 11 residues. Germline lookup yields CDR1 SGHTA and CDR2 FQGNSA. In nucleotides, the CDR3 is TGTGCCAGCAGCTTAGCTGGGGGAGCTTTCTTT. It is translated as CASSLAGGAFF.

This clonotype occurred many times. This chain's CDR3 is CASSYGQASTDTQYF. Written as DNA, the CDR3 is TGCGCCAGCAGCTACGGACAGGCTAGCACAGATACGCAGTATTTT. The V gene is TRBV5-1, the J gene TRBJ2-3; 7 nucleotides agree with TRBD1. Germline-derived CDR1 and CDR2 are SGHRS and YFSETQ. The J segment lost 0 bases and the V segment lost 3 bases, leaving 4 bases of the junction unmatched. This CDR3 has 15 amino acids. The variable domain in full, completed from reference TRBV5-1 and TRBJ2-3, reads KAGVTQTPRYLIKTRGQQVTLSCSPISGHRSVSWYQQTPGQGLQFLFEYFSETQRNKGNFPGRFSGRQFSNSRSEMNVSTLELGDSALYLCASSYGQASTDTQYFGPGTRLTVL.

The chain employs TRBV28 and TRBJ2-2; D uncertain. The CDR3 runs to 15 residues. Germline V gene sequence: CDR1 MDHEN, CDR2 SYDVKM. V was cut by 5 bases and J by 4 bases, with 14 bases left in between. CDR3 DNA sequence: TGTGCCAGCAGTCTCTCGACTGGACCCACCGGGGAGCTGTTTTTT. Its protein product is CASSLSTGPTGELFF.

This clonotype occurred many times. This chain links TRBV25-1 with TRBJ1-4; D is possibly TRBD1 (5 bases). Looked up from germline, CDR1 is MGHDK and CDR2 is SYGVNS. Trimming removed 5 bases at V and 1 base at J, with 14 bases between. This CDR3 is built from 16 residues. The CDR3 DNA reads TGTGCCAGCAGTCGGGGTGTGGGGGTAACTAATGAAAAACTGTTTTTT. This encodes CASSRGVGVTNEKLFF.

The chain carries TRBV29-1 and TRBJ2-4, with D hard to call. The CDR3 has 13 amino acids. CDR1 is SQVTM and CDR2 is ANQGSEA in the germline V gene. Trimming cost V 6 bases and J 3 bases, with 12 bases left between them. For the CDR3, the DNA is TGCAGCGTCGGACGGAACGACAAAAACATTCAGTACTTC. Encoded protein: CSVGRNDKNIQYF.

This chain links TRBV14 with TRBJ2-1, with D tentatively TRBD1 or TRBD2 (7 bases each). V gave up 1 base and J gave up 7 bases, with 14 bases separating them. The V gene's germline CDR1 is SGHDN and CDR2 FVKESK. The CDR3 loop spans 15 amino acids. The CDR3 region has the DNA TGTGCCAGCAGCCAAGGCAGGGGGGGGCGTAATGAGCAGTTCTTC. Protein sequence: CASSQGRGGRNEQFF.

CDR3 amino acids: CSADWHRGGYEQYF. CDR3 DNA: TGCAGCGCTGATTGGCACAGAGGGGGGTACGAGCAGTACTTC. The V gene is TRBV29-1, the J gene TRBJ2-7; the D call may be TRBD1 or TRBD2 (6 bases each). This CDR3 has 14 residues. Trimming pared 7 bases from V and 4 bases from J, leaving 20 bases between. Germline V gene lookup returns CDR1 SQVTM and CDR2 ANQGSEA.

This clonotype was detected a few times. The rearrangement uses TRBV11-2 and TRBJ2-2; D possibly uses TRBD1 or TRBD2 (5 bases each). The CDR3 is 19 residues long. Trimming cost V 2 bases and J 1 base, with 20 bases left between them. The germline V gene has CDR1 SGHAT and CDR2 FQNNGV. The CDR3 protein is CASSLFRVRTGQNTGELFF. The CDR3 coding sequence is TGTGCCAGCAGCTTATTTCGGGTTCGGACTGGACAGAACACCGGGGAGCTGTTTTTT. The variable domain in full, completed from reference TRBV11-2 and TRBJ2-2, reads EAGVAQSPRYKIIEKRQSVAFWCNPISGHATLYWYQQILGQGPKLLIQFQNNGVVDDSQLPKDRFSAERLKGVDSTLKIQPAKLEDSAVYLCASSLFRVRTGQNTGELFFGEGSRLTVL.

In its sample, this clonotype was seen many times. V is TRBV25-1 and J is TRBJ2-2; D is ambiguous. Germline V lookup: CDR1 MGHDK, CDR2 SYGVNS. The CDR3 has 12 amino acids. Trimming pared 4 bases from V and 6 bases from J, leaving 6 bases between. CDR3 sequence: CASSVRAGELFF. The CDR3, as DNA: TGTGCCAGCAGTGTCCGGGCCGGGGAGCTGTTTTTT. The full variable domain, completed using reference TRBV25-1 and TRBJ2-2, is EADIYQTPRYLVIGTGKKITLECSQTMGHDKMYWYQQDPGMELHLIHYSYGVNSTEKGDLSSESTVSRIRTEHFPLTLESARPSHTSQYLCASSVRAGELFFGEGSRLTVL.

This clonotype was observed a few times. The rearrangement links TRBV4-1 to TRBJ2-7, with TRBD1 matching over 7 bases. V lost 0 bases, J lost 3 bases, and 5 bases stayed unmatched. The CDR3 consists of 15 residues. Germline V gene data show CDR1 as MGHRA and CDR2 as YSYEKL. The CDR3 coding sequence is TGCGCCAGCAGCCAAGATCGGACAGGTAACTACGAGCAGTACGTC. Translated: CASSQDRTGNYEQYV.

This clonotype was seen at least ten times. V and J are TRBV10-3 and TRBJ2-3; 11 bases are a match to TRBD2. The junction had 3 bases not matched to a gene; V was cut back by 10 bases and J by 3 bases. Germline CDR1 and CDR2: ENHRY and SYGVKD. The CDR3 extends over 13 amino acids. The CDR3 sequence: CATGLAGTDTQYF. The CDR3, as DNA: TGTGCCACCGGACTAGCGGGTACAGATACGCAGTATTTT.

J is TRBJ1-2 and V is TRBV2; 12 bases are a match to TRBD1. V trimming: 11 bases; J trimming: 8 bases; junction bases outside the gene matches: 9. Per the germline V gene, CDR1 is SNHLY and CDR2 is FYNNEI. This CDR3 has 13 residues. For the CDR3, the DNA is TGTGCCTCCCCGGGACAGGGGGCGAGGGGCTACACCTTC. Its translation: CASPGQGARGYTF.

The sample holds many counts of this clonotype. The chain carries TRBV29-1 and TRBJ2-3; no definite D call. From germline, CDR1 is SQVTM and CDR2 ANQGSEA. V was pared by 3 bases and J by 0 bases, with 13 bases between. This CDR3 comprises 15 residues. In nucleotides, the CDR3 is TGCAGCGTTGATTCCAGGCGAACTAGCACAGATACGCAGTATTTT. Translation: CSVDSRRTSTDTQYF.

This clonotype was found a few times. V usage is TRBV24-1 and J usage is TRBJ2-3; 11 positions match TRBD2. V was pared by 7 bases and J by 0 bases, with 8 bases of the junction left unmatched. This CDR3 has 17 residues. Germline values: CDR1 KGHDR, CDR2 SFDVKD. The CDR3 protein is CATSSGTSGASTDTQYF. In DNA form, the CDR3 reads TGTGCCACCAGCTCCGGGACTAGCGGCGCGAGCACAGATACGCAGTATTTT.

The chain carries TRBV4-2 and TRBJ2-1, with TRBD2 matching over 9 bases. Germline V gene sequence: CDR1 LGHNA, CDR2 YNFKEQ. V shed 1 base and J 6 bases; nucleotides not matched to a gene: 7. The CDR3 extends over 16 amino acids. Written as DNA, the CDR3 is TGTGCCAGCAGCCAAGCCGGCGGGAGGGCCCTCAATGAGCAGTTCTTC. This encodes CASSQAGGRALNEQFF.

The table lists this clonotype with many counts. The V gene is TRBV6-5, the J gene TRBJ2-1; D assignment may be TRBD1 or TRBD2 (5 bases each). Trimming took 2 bases from V and 0 from J, leaving 14 bases between them. Germline V CDR1 and CDR2: MNHEY, SVGAGI. The CDR3 length is 17 residues. The CDR3: CASSYGGGFSSYNEQFF. CDR3 sequence (DNA): TGTGCCAGCAGTTACGGTGGGGGATTCAGCTCCTACAATGAGCAGTTCTTC.

The chain has TRBV20-1 and TRBJ2-1, with 13 bases that match TRBD2. The CDR3 length is 17 residues. J was trimmed by 7 bases and V by 6 bases; bases with no gene match: 15. Germline V gene data show CDR1 as DFQATT and CDR2 as SNEGSKA (reference sequence). The chain's CDR3 is CSAPLAGGPVGWNEQFF. CDR3 nucleotides: TGCAGTGCCCCACTAGCGGGAGGGCCTGTTGGTTGGAATGAGCAGTTCTTC.

This clonotype came up many times. The genes are TRBV5-1 and TRBJ2-3; 10 positions match TRBD2. J was trimmed by 0 bases and V by 0 bases; bases with no gene match: 4. The V gene's germline CDR1 is SGHRS and CDR2 YFSETQ. This CDR3 has 17 residues. The CDR3, as DNA: TGCGCCAGCAGCTTGGCGGGACTAGCGTCTAGCACAGATACGCAGTATTTT. Amino acids: CASSLAGLASSTDTQYF.

This clonotype was observed a few times. The V and J genes are TRBV18 and TRBJ2-5; D uncertain. The length of the CDR3 is 14 residues. V lost 2 bases and J lost 5, with 12 bases in between. Germline V lookup: CDR1 KGHSH, CDR2 LQKENI. The CDR3 nucleotides read TGTGCCAGCTCACCAGGAGAAATTCAGGAGACCCAGTACTTC. Protein product: CASSPGEIQETQYF.

This clonotype has just a few counts. This chain connects TRBV30 to TRBJ2-7; D is uncertain. The germline V gene encodes CDR1 GTSNPN and CDR2 SVGIG (reference sequence). This CDR3 comprises 13 residues. V dropped 0 bases and J dropped 5 bases, with 11 bases sitting between them. The CDR3 DNA is TGTGCCTGGAGTGTTAGGTGGGCCCACGAGCAGTACGTC. It specifies CAWSVRWAHEQYV.